This entry describes one T cell receptor beta chain. What it binds is not known. This sample is drawn from a study of T cells in localized non-small cell lung cancer. Study-wide results and limits: Tumor trailed uninvolved adjacent lung in T cell clonality, which peaked there.

The CDR3 loop spans 15 amino acids. Germline CDR1 reads LNHDA; CDR2 reads SQIVND (reference sequence). V was pared by 1 base and J by 7 bases, with 14 bases between. Assay: immunoSEQ multiplex PCR; the TCRdb copy retains only in-frame clones and omits some. This table has fewer than 30,000 clones, 90% appearing once. The V and J genes are TRBV19 and TRBJ2-4; D may be TRBD1 (6 bases). This TCR was recovered from a woman aged 40 to 75 with stage I lung adenocarcinoma. Sequenced here: peripheral blood, sampled before any cancer treatment. CDR3 region: CASSIGFPGANIQYF. The CDR3 region has the DNA TGTGCCAGTAGTATAGGGTTCCCAGGGGCGAACATTCAGTACTTC.